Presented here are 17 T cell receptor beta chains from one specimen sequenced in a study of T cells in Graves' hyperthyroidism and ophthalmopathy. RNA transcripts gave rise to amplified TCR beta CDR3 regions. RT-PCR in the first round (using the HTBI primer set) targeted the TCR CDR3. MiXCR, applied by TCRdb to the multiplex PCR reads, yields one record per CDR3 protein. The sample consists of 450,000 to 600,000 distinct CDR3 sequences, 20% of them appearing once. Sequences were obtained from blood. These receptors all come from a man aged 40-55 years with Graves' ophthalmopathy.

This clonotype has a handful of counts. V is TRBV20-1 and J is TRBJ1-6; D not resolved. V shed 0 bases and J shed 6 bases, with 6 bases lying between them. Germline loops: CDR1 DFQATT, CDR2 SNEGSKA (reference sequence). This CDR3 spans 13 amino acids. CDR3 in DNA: TGCAGTGCTAGAGAAAACACTAATTCACCCCTCCACTTT. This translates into CSARENTNSPLHF.

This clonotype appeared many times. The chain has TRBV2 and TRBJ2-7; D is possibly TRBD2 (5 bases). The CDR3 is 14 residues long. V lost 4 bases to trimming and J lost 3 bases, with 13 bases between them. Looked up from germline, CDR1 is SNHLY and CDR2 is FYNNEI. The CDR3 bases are TGTGCCAGCAGTGCTCTAGGAGGCAGCTACGAGCAGTACTTC. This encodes CASSALGGSYEQYF.

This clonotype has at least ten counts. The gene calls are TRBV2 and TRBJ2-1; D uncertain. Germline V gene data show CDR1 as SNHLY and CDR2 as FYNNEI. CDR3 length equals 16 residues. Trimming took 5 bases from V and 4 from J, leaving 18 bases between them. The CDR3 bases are TGTGCCAGCAGTAAGGTACCCCCCAATAGTTACAATGAGCAGTTCTTC. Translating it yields CASSKVPPNSYNEQFF.

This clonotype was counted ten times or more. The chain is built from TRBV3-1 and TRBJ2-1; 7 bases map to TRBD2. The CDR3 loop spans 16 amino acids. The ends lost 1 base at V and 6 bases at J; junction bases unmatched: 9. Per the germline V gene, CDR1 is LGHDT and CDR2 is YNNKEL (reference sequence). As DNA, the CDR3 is TGTGCCAGCAGCCAAGGTGTTTTCGGGGGGATCAATGAGCAGTTCTTC. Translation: CASSQGVFGGINEQFF.

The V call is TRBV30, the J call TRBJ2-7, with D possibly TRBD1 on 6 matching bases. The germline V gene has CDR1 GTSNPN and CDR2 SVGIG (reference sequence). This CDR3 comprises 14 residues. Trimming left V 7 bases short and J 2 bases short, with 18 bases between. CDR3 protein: CASSQGTFTYEQYF. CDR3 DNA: TGTGCCTCATCTCAGGGGACCTTCACCTACGAGCAGTACTTC. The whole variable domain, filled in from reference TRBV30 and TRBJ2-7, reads SQTIHQWPATLVQPVGSPLSLECTVEGTSNPNLYWYRQAAGRGLQLLFYSVGIGQISSEVPQNLSASRPQDRQFILSSKKLLLSDSGFYLCASSQGTFTYEQYFGPGTRLTVT.

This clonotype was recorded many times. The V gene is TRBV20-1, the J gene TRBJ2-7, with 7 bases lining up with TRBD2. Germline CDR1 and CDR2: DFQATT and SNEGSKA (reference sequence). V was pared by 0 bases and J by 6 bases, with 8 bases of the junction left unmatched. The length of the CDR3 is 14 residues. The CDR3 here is CSARESGPGGEQYF. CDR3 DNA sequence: TGCAGTGCTAGAGAGAGTGGCCCGGGAGGCGAGCAGTACTTC.

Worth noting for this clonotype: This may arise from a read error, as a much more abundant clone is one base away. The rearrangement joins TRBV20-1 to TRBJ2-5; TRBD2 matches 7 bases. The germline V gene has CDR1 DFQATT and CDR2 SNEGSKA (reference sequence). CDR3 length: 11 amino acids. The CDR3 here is CSAAGEEAQYF. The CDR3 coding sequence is TGCAGTGCTGCGGGGGAAGAGGCCCAGTACTTC.

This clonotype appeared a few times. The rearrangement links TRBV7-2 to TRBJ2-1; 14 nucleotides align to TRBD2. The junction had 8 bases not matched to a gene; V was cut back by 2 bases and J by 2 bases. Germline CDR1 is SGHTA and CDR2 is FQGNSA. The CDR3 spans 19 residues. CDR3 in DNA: TGTGCCAGCAGCTTAAGGGTTAAGGGACTAGCGGGAGCCTACAATGAGCAGTTCTTC. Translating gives CASSLRVKGLAGAYNEQFF.

The CDR3 DNA sequence: TGTGCCAGCAGCCAATTCGGGACAGGGGCGATTGGCTATGGCTACACCTTC. Residues: CASSQFGTGAIGYGYTF. The rearrangement uses TRBV3-1 and TRBJ1-2, with 10 positions matching TRBD1. This CDR3 comprises 17 residues. Germline CDR1 and CDR2: LGHDT and YNNKEL (reference sequence). The V gene end was trimmed by 2 bases and the J gene end by 4 bases; junction bases not matched to a gene: 10.

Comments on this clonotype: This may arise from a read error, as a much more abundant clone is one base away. CDR3 protein: CASSGGQMSYDEQFF. The DNA of the CDR3 is TGTGCCAGCAGTGGAGGACAGATGTCCTACGATGAGCAGTTCTTC. J is TRBJ2-1 and V is TRBV6-1; D might be TRBD1 (6 bases). This CDR3 is 15 amino acids long. Germline-derived CDR1 and CDR2 are MNHNS and SASEGT.

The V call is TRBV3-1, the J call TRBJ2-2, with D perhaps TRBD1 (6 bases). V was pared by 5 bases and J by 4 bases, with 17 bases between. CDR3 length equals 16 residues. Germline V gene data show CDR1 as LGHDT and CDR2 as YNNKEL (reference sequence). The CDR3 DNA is TGTGCCAGCAGCTTCAAGTCGACAGGATTCACCGGGGAGCTGTTTTTT. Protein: CASSFKSTGFTGELFF.

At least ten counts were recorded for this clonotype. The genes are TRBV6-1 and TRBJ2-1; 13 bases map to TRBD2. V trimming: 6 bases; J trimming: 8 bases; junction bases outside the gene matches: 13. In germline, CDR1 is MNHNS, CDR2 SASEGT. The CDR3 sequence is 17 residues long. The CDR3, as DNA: TGTGCCAGCAGATCCCTAACTAGCGGGAGGGCCCCGCATGAGCAGTTCTTC. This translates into CASRSLTSGRAPHEQFF.

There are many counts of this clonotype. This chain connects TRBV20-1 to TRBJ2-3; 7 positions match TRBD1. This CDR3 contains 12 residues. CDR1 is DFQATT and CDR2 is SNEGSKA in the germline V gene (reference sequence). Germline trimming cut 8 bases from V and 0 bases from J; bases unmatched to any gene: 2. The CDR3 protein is CSFRGSTDTQYF. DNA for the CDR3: TGCAGTTTCAGGGGGAGCACAGATACGCAGTATTTT.

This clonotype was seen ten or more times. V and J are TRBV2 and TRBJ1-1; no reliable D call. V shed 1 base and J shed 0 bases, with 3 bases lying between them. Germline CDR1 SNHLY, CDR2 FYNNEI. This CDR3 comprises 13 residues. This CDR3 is CASSEEVNTEAFF. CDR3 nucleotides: TGTGCCAGCAGTGAAGAAGTGAACACTGAAGCTTTCTTT.

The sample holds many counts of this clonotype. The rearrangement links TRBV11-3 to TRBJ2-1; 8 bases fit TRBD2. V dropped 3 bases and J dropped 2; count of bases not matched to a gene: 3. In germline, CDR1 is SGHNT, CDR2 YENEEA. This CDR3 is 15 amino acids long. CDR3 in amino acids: CASSLSGRAYNEQFF. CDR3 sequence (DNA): TGTGCCAGCAGCTTGAGCGGGAGAGCCTACAATGAGCAGTTCTTC.

The CDR3 is CASSLFGTSGVHEQFF. DNA of the CDR3: TGCGCCAGCAGCTTGTTCGGGACTAGCGGGGTCCATGAGCAGTTCTTC. J is TRBJ2-1 and V is TRBV5-1; TRBD2 agrees at 13 bases. The V gene's germline CDR1 is SGHRS and CDR2 YFSETQ. Trimming at V came to 1 base and at J to 8 bases, leaving 6 bases not matched to a gene. This CDR3 comprises 16 residues.

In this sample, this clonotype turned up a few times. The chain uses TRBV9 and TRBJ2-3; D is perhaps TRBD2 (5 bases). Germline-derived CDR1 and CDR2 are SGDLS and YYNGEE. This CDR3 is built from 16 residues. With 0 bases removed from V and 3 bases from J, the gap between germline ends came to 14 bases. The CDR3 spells CASSVGSAAVTDTQYF. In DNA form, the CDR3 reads TGTGCCAGCAGCGTAGGGTCAGCGGCCGTGACAGATACGCAGTATTTT.